Below are 25 T cell receptor beta chains sequenced from a single sample in a study of regulatory T cells in long-lasting Graves disease. Assembly of TCR beta libraries relied on iRepertoire HTBI primers together with Arm-PCR of CDR3 regions. TCRdb re-called the multiplex PCR reads through MiXCR, storing one row per CDR3 protein. The repertoire includes some 220,000 distinct CDR3 sequences, around a fifth of them detected once, and about an eighth sits in the top ten. The time point was: newly diagnosed GD, antithyroid drugs for less than 3 months. PBMC RNA was the source of the TCR library. These data also formed part of another study, on T cells in Graves' hyperthyroidism and ophthalmopathy.

The starting material was peripheral blood mononuclear cells (PBMCs), obtained at new diagnosis, from a patient treated with antithyroid drugs. The receptors were sampled from a woman aged 25 to 39 with Graves disease.

There are many counts of this clonotype. V usage is TRBV27 and J usage is TRBJ1-6, with 7 bases fitting TRBD1. After removal of 6 bases from V and 0 bases from J, the junction contained 8 bases not matched to a gene. The germline gives CDR1 MNHEY, CDR2 SMNVEV (reference sequence). The CDR3 sequence is 17 residues long. Here the CDR3 DNA reads TGTGCCAGCAGCCTACAGGGGCCGAGCTCCTATAATTCACCCCTCCACTTT. This codes for CASSLQGPSSYNSPLHF.

This clonotype was seen at least ten times. V is TRBV20-1 and J is TRBJ2-7; 8 positions agree with TRBD2. CDR3 length: 16 residues. V shed 0 bases, J shed 7 bases, and the junction held 14 bases outside the gene matches. The V gene's germline CDR1 is DFQATT and CDR2 SNEGSKA (reference sequence). The CDR3: CSARDLNGGLVREQYF. CDR3 sequence (DNA): TGCAGTGCTAGAGATCTGAACGGGGGACTAGTGCGGGAGCAGTACTTC.

The table lists this clonotype with a count of one. A far larger clone is only one base removed, so a read error is likely. This chain uses TRBV15 with TRBJ2-7, with 9 nucleotides matching TRBD1. J lost 7 bases, V lost 1 base, and 8 bases had no gene match. The CDR3 contains 15 residues. CDR1 and CDR2 from the germline V gene are LNHNV and YYDKDF (reference sequence). CDR3 region: CATSRGTGDYNEQYF. The CDR3 DNA is TGTGCCACCAGCAGAGGGACAGGGGATTACAATGAGCAGTACTTC.

The chain recombines TRBV2 with TRBJ2-3; 7 nucleotides match TRBD1. CDR1 and CDR2 (germline): SNHLY, FYNNEI. The J segment lost 6 bases and the V segment lost 6 bases, leaving 18 bases of the junction unmatched. This CDR3 is 17 amino acids long. The CDR3 loop reads CASRENDGTAQRDTQYF. DNA of the CDR3: TGTGCCAGCAGGGAAAATGATGGGACAGCGCAAAGGGATACGCAGTATTTT.

The CDR3 nucleotides are TGTGCCGGACGGAGAGCGGGAACATACAATGAGCAGTTCTTC. It codes for CAGRRAGTYNEQFF. This chain joins TRBV30 and TRBJ2-1; 7 bases align to TRBD2. Trimming cost V 8 bases and J 4 bases; bases outside gene matches: 11. Germline V lookup: CDR1 GTSNPN, CDR2 SVGIG (reference sequence). The length of the CDR3 is 14 residues.

This clonotype was observed at least ten times. The V gene is TRBV11-2, the J gene TRBJ2-1; 9 bases fit TRBD2. The length of the CDR3 is 16 residues. Germline loops: CDR1 SGHAT, CDR2 FQNNGV. With 4 bases clipped from V and 9 bases from J, the junction kept 13 bases outside the gene matches. DNA for the CDR3: TGTGCCAGCAGCTCTTCCGGGACTAGCTCTCTCAGTGAGCAGTTCTTC. As protein: CASSSSGTSSLSEQFF.

This clonotype has a count of ten or more. The rearrangement joins TRBV6-1 to TRBJ1-6, with D unresolved. The CDR3 consists of 14 residues. V dropped 10 bases and J dropped 5 bases, with 15 bases sitting between them. Germline V gene data show CDR1 as MNHNS and CDR2 as SASEGT. For the CDR3, the DNA is TGTGCCACCCAGTGGCGGAGGGATAATTCACCCCTCCACTTT. Translating it yields CATQWRRDNSPLHF.

Only a few counts were recorded for this clonotype. V usage is TRBV4-1 and J usage is TRBJ1-2; 9 bases are shared with TRBD1. This CDR3 is 16 amino acids long. J gave up 4 bases and V 0 bases, and 6 bases lay outside the gene matches. Per the germline V gene, CDR1 is MGHRA and CDR2 is YSYEKL. The CDR3 is CASSQDPTGGGYGYTF. CDR3 coding DNA: TGCGCCAGCAGCCAAGATCCGACAGGGGGAGGCTATGGCTACACCTTC.

This clonotype was recorded many times. The V and J genes are TRBV12-3 or TRBV12-4 and TRBJ2-4; TRBD1 matches 7 bases. This CDR3 comprises 14 residues. The V and J ends lost 3 bases and 9 bases, in that order; junction bases with no gene match: 8. The CDR3 DNA follows: TGTGCCAGCAGTTTCCGTAGGGGGCGAGGCATTCAGTACTTC. It yields the protein CASSFRRGRGIQYF.

Worth noting for this clonotype: This is likely a read error, given that the CDR3 carries no conserved phenylalanine or tryptophan at its end. This chain's CDR3 is CASSRDRGRGTEAFS. The CDR3 bases are TGTGCCAGCAGTAGGGACAGGGGTAGGGGCACTGAAGCTTTCTCT. The genes are TRBV12-3 or TRBV12-4 and TRBJ1-1; 10 bases align to TRBD1. Trimming took 5 bases from V and 4 from J; bases not matched to a gene: 7. The CDR3 spans 15 residues.

This clonotype has at least ten counts. V is TRBV28 and J is TRBJ1-4, with 10 bases that match TRBD1. V lost 5 bases and J lost 8; bases outside the gene matches: 8. The germline V gene has CDR1 MDHEN and CDR2 SYDVKM. The CDR3 is 15 residues long. The CDR3 spells CASSGTGTGDEKLFF. The CDR3 region has the DNA TGTGCCAGCAGTGGAACCGGGACAGGGGACGAAAAACTGTTTTTT.

Ten or more counts support this clonotype. A much larger clone differs from this one at a single base, so this may be a read error. The J gene is TRBJ2-7, the V gene TRBV2; D is perhaps TRBD2 (6 bases). The V end was cut by 3 bases, the J end by 5 bases, with 11 bases between. The CDR3 loop spans 13 amino acids. Germline V gene sequence: CDR1 SNHLY, CDR2 FYNNEI. This CDR3 reads CASSDRRVDEQYF. The CDR3 DNA reads as TGTGCCAGCAGTGATCGGAGGGTAGACGAGCAGTACTTC.

The chain has TRBV27 and TRBJ2-7; possible D gene TRBD1, 6 bases. V was pared by 2 bases and J by 1 base, with 12 bases between. This CDR3 region has 15 residues. CDR1 MNHEY and CDR2 SMNVEV come from the germline V gene (reference sequence). The CDR3 is CASSLVGARSYEQYF. DNA of the CDR3: TGTGCCAGCAGTTTAGTGGGGGCGCGGTCCTACGAGCAGTACTTC.

V is TRBV5-8 and J is TRBJ2-2; no definite D call. V lost 2 bases and J 3 bases, leaving 8 bases between the germline ends. Germline loops: CDR1 SGHTS, CDR2 YDEGEE. This CDR3 has 14 amino acids. The CDR3 DNA follows: TGTGCCAGCAGCTTCCAAGGGTACACCGGGGAGCTGTTTTTT. It yields the protein CASSFQGYTGELFF.

In its sample, this clonotype was seen many times. The chain recombines TRBV11-2 with TRBJ2-5; D could derive from TRBD1 or TRBD2 (5 bases each). The germline V and J ends were trimmed by 1 base and 9 bases, with 12 bases remaining between them. The CDR3 is 13 residues long. Germline-derived CDR1 and CDR2 are SGHAT and FQNNGV. The CDR3: CASSLVGDRAQYF. In DNA, the CDR3 is TGTGCCAGCAGCTTAGTGGGGGACCGGGCCCAGTACTTC.

This clonotype has a count of ten or more. The chain couples TRBV20-1 to TRBJ1-1; the match to TRBD1 covers 9 bases. The germline gives CDR1 DFQATT, CDR2 SNEGSKA (reference sequence). The length of the CDR3 is 13 residues. With 6 bases clipped from V and 5 bases from J, the junction kept 7 bases outside the gene matches. The CDR3 loop reads CSAQQGARTEAFF. CDR3 nucleotides: TGCAGTGCCCAACAGGGGGCTCGGACTGAAGCTTTCTTT.

There are many counts of this clonotype. The rearrangement joins TRBV6-2 or TRBV6-3 to TRBJ1-1; D is possibly TRBD1 (6 bases). The CDR3 spans 15 residues. CDR1 and CDR2 from the germline V gene are MNHEY and SVGEGT. The V end lost 5 bases, the J end lost 6 bases, and 19 bases lay between the germline ends. The CDR3 here is CASSRSGGRGSEAFF. DNA of the CDR3: TGTGCCAGCAGTCGTAGCGGGGGGCGGGGGTCTGAAGCTTTCTTT.

In this sample, this clonotype turned up many times. This chain links TRBV2 with TRBJ1-5; no clear D. Germline V lookup: CDR1 SNHLY, CDR2 FYNNEI. Trimming left V 5 bases short and J 2 bases short, with 13 bases between. There are 15 residues in the CDR3. DNA of the CDR3: TGTGCCAGCAGTCCCCGAGAGGGTGGCAATCAGCCCCAGCATTTT. It codes for CASSPREGGNQPQHF. Supplemented by reference TRBV2 and TRBJ1-5, the full variable domain reads EPEVTQTPSHQVTQMGQEVILRCVPISNHLYFYWYRQILGQKVEFLVSFYNNEISEKSEIFDDQFSVERPDGSNFTLKIRSTKLEDSAMYFCASSPREGGNQPQHFGDGTRLSIL.

This clonotype appeared many times. The rearrangement links TRBV6-2 or TRBV6-3 to TRBJ2-7, with no clear D. From germline, CDR1 is MNHEY and CDR2 SVGEGT. V lost 8 bases, J lost 0 bases, and 11 bases lay in between. The CDR3 length is 13 residues. The CDR3 bases are TGTGCCAGCGGCAGGTTCTCCTCCTACGAGCAGTACTTC. This encodes CASGRFSSYEQYF.

This clonotype was counted at least ten times. This sequence joins TRBV28 and TRBJ1-4, with no clear D. Trimming left V 5 bases short and J 9 bases short, with 16 bases between. This CDR3 has 14 residues. Germline loops: CDR1 MDHEN, CDR2 SYDVKM. As DNA, the CDR3 is TGTGCCAGCAGTCAACAGACAAACTTAAAAAAACTGTTTTTT. It specifies CASSQQTNLKKLFF.

This clonotype has a count of ten or more. CDR3 amino acids: CASSDSLIAEAFF. CDR3 sequence (DNA): TGTGCCAGCAGTGACAGCTTAATAGCTGAAGCTTTCTTT. This chain uses TRBV12-3 or TRBV12-4 with TRBJ1-1; maybe TRBD1 (5 bases). The CDR3 has 13 residues. V lost 5 bases and J lost 6, with 13 bases in between.

The table lists this clonotype with many counts. The chain links TRBV5-1 to TRBJ1-2; 7 bases align to TRBD1. CDR1 is SGHRS, CDR2 YFSETQ, per germline. Losses at the gene ends were 4 bases for V and 0 bases for J; bases not matched to a gene: 9. The CDR3 is made up of 16 amino acids. CDR3 sequence (DNA): TGCGCCAGCAGCCTCCCGGGACAGAATGCTAACTATGGCTACACCTTC. Its translation: CASSLPGQNANYGYTF.

The CDR3 DNA sequence: TGTGCCAGCAGTTTGAGGCTGGAGGATCAGCCCCAGCATTTT. Residues: CASSLRLEDQPQHF. The chain employs TRBV12-3 or TRBV12-4 and TRBJ1-5, with D unresolved. The germline V and J ends were trimmed by 3 bases and 5 bases, with 11 bases remaining between them. The CDR3 sequence is 14 residues long.

The table lists this clonotype with many counts. The rearrangement joins TRBV5-1 to TRBJ2-1; 8 bases match TRBD2. This CDR3 region has 15 residues. Losses at the gene ends were 3 bases for V and 7 bases for J; bases not matched to a gene: 9. Germline CDR1 reads SGHRS; CDR2 reads YFSETQ. The CDR3 DNA reads TGCGCCAGCAGCTGGGCGGGGGGCGGTAAAAATGAGCAGTTCTTC. Its translation: CASSWAGGGKNEQFF.

The sample holds many counts of this clonotype. Compared with germline, one end of the junction differs, possibly owing to a read error. J is TRBJ2-7 and V is TRBV4-1; D is ambiguous. Germline V lookup: CDR1 MGHRA, CDR2 YSYEKL. This CDR3 region has 13 residues. CDR3 DNA: TGTGCCAGCAGCCAAGTCGCCGAAGGCGAGCAGTACTTC. It translates to CASSQVAEGEQYF.